These 6 T cell receptor beta chains share one sample of origin, sequenced in a study of control samples from healthy donors and cancer patients. Method: immunoSEQ multiplex PCR; TCRdb's copy keeps in-frame clones and lacks some. The profile shows under 450,000 clones, 75% to 95% of them singletons. Sample: PBMCs. The receptors shown here come from a man aged 35-49 years with head and neck cancer.

This chain links TRBV7-2 with TRBJ2-1, with 13 bases aligning to TRBD2. Germline V gives CDR1 SGHTA, CDR2 FQGNSA. The ends lost 1 base at V and 5 bases at J; junction bases unmatched: 11. CDR3 size: 19 residues. As DNA, the CDR3 is TGTGCCAGCAGCTTAGTAGTAACTAGCGGGGGGGCCAGACACAATGAGCAGTTCTTC. Protein product: CASSLVVTSGGARHNEQFF.

The chain links TRBV11-3 to TRBJ2-1; TRBD1 or TRBD2 may be the D gene (5 bases each). V lost 2 bases and J lost 5, with 13 bases in between. The CDR3 extends over 15 amino acids. Per germline, CDR1 SGHNT and CDR2 YENEEA. CDR3 sequence reads: CASSLSGTMNNEQFF. CDR3 in DNA: TGTGCCAGCAGCTTAAGTGGGACGATGAACAATGAGCAGTTCTTC.

At least ten counts were recorded for this clone. At one of its ends the junction is not consistent with the germline gene, which may arise from a read error. The chain couples TRBV4-3 to TRBJ2-7; possibly TRBD2 for D (5 bases). The CDR3 loop spans 14 amino acids. The germline V gene encodes CDR1 LGHNA and CDR2 YSLEER. The CDR3 loop is CASSQEVGGGRADF. CDR3 sequence (DNA): TGCGCCAGCAGCCAAGAGGTCGGAGGTGGTAGAGCCGACTTC.

This clone was recorded only once. This sequence joins TRBV19 and TRBJ2-7, with D hard to call. V lost 3 bases and J 4 bases, leaving 16 bases between the germline ends. The germline CDR1 and CDR2 sequences are LNHDA and SQIVND (reference sequence). CDR3 length: 15 amino acids. In DNA, the CDR3 is TGTGCCAGTAGTATGACCGCAGGATTTCCTTACGAGCAGTACTTC. Amino acid sequence: CASSMTAGFPYEQYF.

CDR3 sequence reads: CASSFGAPYGYTF. The CDR3 nucleotides read TGTGCCAGCAGTTTTGGGGCACCTTATGGCTACACCTTC. The chain carries TRBV27 and TRBJ1-2; tentative D call: TRBD1 (5 bases). With 3 bases removed from V and 5 bases from J, the gap between germline ends came to 10 bases. From germline, CDR1 is MNHEY and CDR2 SMNVEV (reference sequence). The CDR3 covers 13 residues.

V is TRBV7-3 and J is TRBJ2-1; no clear D. V shed 4 bases and J shed 8 bases, with 18 bases lying between them. Looked up from germline, CDR1 is SGHTA and CDR2 is FQGTGA. The CDR3 totals 15 residues. CDR3 loop: CASSSLDPHRDEQFF. CDR3 nucleotide sequence: TGTGCCAGCAGCTCCCTGGATCCGCACCGGGATGAGCAGTTCTTC.